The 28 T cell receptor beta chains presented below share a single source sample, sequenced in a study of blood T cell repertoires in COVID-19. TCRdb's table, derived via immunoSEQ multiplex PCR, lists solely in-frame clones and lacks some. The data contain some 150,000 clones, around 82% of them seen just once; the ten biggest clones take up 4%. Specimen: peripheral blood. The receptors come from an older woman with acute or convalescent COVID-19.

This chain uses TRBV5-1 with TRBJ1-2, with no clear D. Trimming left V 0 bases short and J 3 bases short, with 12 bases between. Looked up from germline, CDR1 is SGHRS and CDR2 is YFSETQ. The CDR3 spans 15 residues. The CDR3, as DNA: TGCGCCAGCAGCTTGGGCGGATCATTTGACTATGGCTACACCTTC. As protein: CASSLGGSFDYGYTF.

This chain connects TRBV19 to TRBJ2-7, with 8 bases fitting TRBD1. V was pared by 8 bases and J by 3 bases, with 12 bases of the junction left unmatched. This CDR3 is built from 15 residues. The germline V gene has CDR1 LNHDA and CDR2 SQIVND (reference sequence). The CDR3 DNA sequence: TGTGCCAGTTCTCCAGGGGGCGCGGCATACTACGAGCAGTACTTC. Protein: CASSPGGAAYYEQYF. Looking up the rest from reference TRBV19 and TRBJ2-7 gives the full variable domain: DGGITQSPKYLFRKEGQNVTLSCEQNLNHDAMYWYRQDPGQGLRLIYYSQIVNDFQKGDIAEGYSVSREKKESFPLTVTSAQKNPTAFYLCASSPGGAAYYEQYFGPGTRLTVT.

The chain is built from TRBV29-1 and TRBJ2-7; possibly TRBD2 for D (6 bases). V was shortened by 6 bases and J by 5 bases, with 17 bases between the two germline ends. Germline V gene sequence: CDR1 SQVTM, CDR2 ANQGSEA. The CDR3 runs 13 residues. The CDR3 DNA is TGCAGCGTCTCGACTAGTCCCACCAACGAGCAGTACTTC. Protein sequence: CSVSTSPTNEQYF.

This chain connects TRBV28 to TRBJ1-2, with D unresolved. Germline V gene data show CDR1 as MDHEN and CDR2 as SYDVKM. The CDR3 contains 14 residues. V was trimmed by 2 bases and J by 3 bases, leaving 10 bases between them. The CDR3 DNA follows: TGTGCCAGCAGTTTAGCCCTCCGGGACTATGGCTACACCTTC. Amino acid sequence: CASSLALRDYGYTF.

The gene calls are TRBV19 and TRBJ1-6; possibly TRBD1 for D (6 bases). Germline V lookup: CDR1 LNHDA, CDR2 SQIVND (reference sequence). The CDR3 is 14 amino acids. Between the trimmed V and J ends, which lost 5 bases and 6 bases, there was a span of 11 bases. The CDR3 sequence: CASSYRDTNSPLHF. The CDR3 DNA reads TGTGCCAGTAGTTACCGGGACACTAATTCACCCCTCCACTTT.

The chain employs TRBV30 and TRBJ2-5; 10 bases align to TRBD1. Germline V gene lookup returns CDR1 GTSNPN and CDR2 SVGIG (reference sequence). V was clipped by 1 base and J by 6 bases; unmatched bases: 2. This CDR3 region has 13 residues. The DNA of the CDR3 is TGTGCCTGGAGTGGACAGGGGGCGCAGACCCAGTACTTC. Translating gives CAWSGQGAQTQYF. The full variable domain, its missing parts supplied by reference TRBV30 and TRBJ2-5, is SQTIHQWPATLVQPVGSPLSLECTVEGTSNPNLYWYRQAAGRGLQLLFYSVGIGQISSEVPQNLSASRPQDRQFILSSKKLLLSDSGFYLCAWSGQGAQTQYFGPGTRLLVL.

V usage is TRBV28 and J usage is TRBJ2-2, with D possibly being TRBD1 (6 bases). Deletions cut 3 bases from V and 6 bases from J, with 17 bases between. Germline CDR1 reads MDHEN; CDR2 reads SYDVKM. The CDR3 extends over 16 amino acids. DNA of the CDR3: TGTGCCAGCAGTTTGCAGGGGCGAAAAATTGCCGGGGAGCTGTTTTTT. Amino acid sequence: CASSLQGRKIAGELFF.

CDR3 sequence: CASSQFFREKLFF. In DNA, the CDR3 is TGCGCCAGCAGCCAATTCTTTAGAGAAAAACTGTTTTTT. This rearrangement joins TRBV4-1 to TRBJ1-4, with D uncertain. Trimming left V 2 bases short and J 8 bases short, with 9 bases between. CDR3 size: 13 residues. Germline V gene lookup returns CDR1 MGHRA and CDR2 YSYEKL.

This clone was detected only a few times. This chain's CDR3 is CASSLLSTAENQPQHF. The CDR3 DNA reads TGTGCCAGCAGCTTACTATCCACGGCGGAGAATCAGCCCCAGCATTTT. The chain couples TRBV7-2 to TRBJ1-5; D unclear. The length of the CDR3 is 16 residues. Germline loops: CDR1 SGHTA, CDR2 FQGNSA. V dropped 2 bases and J dropped 4 bases, with 15 bases sitting between them.

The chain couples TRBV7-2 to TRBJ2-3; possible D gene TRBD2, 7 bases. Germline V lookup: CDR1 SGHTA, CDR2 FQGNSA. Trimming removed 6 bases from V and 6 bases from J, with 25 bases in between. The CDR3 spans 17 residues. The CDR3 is CASRRGGGIGSSDTQYF. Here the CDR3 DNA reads TGTGCCAGCAGACGAGGGGGGGGAATCGGCTCGAGTGATACGCAGTATTTT.

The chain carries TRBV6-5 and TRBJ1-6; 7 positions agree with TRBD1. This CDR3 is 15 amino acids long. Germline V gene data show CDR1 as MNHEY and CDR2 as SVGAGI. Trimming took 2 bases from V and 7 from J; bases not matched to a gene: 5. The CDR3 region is CASSYTQGRNSPLHF. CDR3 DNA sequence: TGTGCCAGCAGTTACACACAGGGGAGAAATTCACCCCTCCACTTT.

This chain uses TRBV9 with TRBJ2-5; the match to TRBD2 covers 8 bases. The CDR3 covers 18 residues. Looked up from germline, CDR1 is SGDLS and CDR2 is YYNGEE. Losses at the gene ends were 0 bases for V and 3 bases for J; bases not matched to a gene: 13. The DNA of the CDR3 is TGTGCCAGCAGCGTAGGAATGCGTCCTAGCGGGTGGGAAGAGACCCAGTACTTC. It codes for CASSVGMRPSGWEETQYF.

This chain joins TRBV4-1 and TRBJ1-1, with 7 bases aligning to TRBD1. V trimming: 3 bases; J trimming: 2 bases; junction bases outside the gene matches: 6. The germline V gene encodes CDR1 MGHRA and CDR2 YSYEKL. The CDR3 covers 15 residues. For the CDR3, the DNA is TGCGCCAGCAGCCACTTAGGGACAGCCAACACTGAAGCTTTCTTT. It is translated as CASSHLGTANTEAFF.

The CDR3 nucleotides read TGTGCCTGGACTCGCAGGATTGTTTCGAACACCGGGGAGCTGTTTTTT. This codes for CAWTRRIVSNTGELFF. This chain connects TRBV30 to TRBJ2-2, with no clear D. This CDR3 spans 16 amino acids. V gave up 4 bases and J gave up 0 bases, with 15 bases separating them. Germline values: CDR1 GTSNPN, CDR2 SVGIG (reference sequence).

CDR3 region: CASSLDQVNEQYF. The CDR3 nucleotides are TGTGCCAGCAGCTTAGATCAGGTAAACGAGCAGTACTTC. This chain links TRBV11-3 with TRBJ2-7; D call uncertain. CDR3 size: 13 residues. Trimming stripped 0 bases from V and 5 bases from J, with 8 bases between. The V gene's germline CDR1 is SGHNT and CDR2 YENEEA.

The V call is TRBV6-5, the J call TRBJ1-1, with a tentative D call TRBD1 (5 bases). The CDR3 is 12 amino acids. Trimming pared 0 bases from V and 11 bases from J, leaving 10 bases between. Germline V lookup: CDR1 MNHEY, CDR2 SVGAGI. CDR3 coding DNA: TGTGCCAGCAGTTACTCGGGGGGGGTGGCTTTCTTT. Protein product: CASSYSGGVAFF.

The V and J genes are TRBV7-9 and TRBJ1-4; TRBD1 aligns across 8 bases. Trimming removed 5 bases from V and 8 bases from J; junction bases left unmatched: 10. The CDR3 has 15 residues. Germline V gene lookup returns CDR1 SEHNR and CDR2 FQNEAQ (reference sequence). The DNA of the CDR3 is TGTGCCAGCAGCCCAACCGGCAGGGACAGGGAAAAACTGTTTTTT. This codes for CASSPTGRDREKLFF. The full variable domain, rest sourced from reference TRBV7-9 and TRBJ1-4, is DTGVSQNPRHKITKRGQNVTFRCDPISEHNRLYWYRQTLGQGPEFLTYFQNEAQLEKSRLLSDRFSAERPKGSFSTLEIQRTEQGDSAMYLCASSPTGRDREKLFFGSGTQLSVL.

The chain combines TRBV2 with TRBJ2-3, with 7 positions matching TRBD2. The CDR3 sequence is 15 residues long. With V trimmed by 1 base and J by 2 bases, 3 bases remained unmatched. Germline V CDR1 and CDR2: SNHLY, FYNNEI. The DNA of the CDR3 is TGTGCCAGCAGTGAAGGGGACTATCACACAGATACGCAGTATTTT. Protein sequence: CASSEGDYHTDTQYF.

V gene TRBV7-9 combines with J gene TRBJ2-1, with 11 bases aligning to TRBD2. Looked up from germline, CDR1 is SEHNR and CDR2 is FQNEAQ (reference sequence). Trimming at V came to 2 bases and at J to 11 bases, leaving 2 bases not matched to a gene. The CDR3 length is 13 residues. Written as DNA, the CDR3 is TGTGCCAGCAGCTTACCTAGCGGGAGGAAGCAGTTCTTC. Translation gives CASSLPSGRKQFF.

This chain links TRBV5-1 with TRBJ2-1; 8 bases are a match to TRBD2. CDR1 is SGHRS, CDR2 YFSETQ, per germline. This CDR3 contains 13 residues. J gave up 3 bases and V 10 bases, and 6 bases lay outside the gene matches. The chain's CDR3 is CACAGGDYNEQFF. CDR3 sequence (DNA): TGCGCCTGCGCCGGGGGGGACTACAATGAGCAGTTCTTC.

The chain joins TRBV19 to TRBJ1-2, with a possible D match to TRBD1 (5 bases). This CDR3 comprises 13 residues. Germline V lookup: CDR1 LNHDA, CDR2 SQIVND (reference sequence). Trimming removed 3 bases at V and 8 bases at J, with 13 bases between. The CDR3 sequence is CASSIRGRGGYTF. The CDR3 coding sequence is TGTGCCAGTAGTATCCGGGGCCGGGGGGGCTACACCTTC.

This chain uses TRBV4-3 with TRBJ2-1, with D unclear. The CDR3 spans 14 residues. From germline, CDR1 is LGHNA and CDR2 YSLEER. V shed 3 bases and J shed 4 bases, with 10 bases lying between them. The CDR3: CASSQKDGYNEQFF. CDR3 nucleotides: TGCGCCAGCAGCCAGAAAGACGGGTACAATGAGCAGTTCTTC.

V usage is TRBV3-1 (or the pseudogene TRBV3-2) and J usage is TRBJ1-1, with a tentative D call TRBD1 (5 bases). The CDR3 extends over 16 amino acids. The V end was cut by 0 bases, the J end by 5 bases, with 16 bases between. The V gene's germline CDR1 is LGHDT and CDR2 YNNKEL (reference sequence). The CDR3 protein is CASSQDGGGGGTEAFF. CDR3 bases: TGTGCCAGCAGCCAAGATGGGGGAGGCGGTGGTACTGAAGCTTTCTTT.

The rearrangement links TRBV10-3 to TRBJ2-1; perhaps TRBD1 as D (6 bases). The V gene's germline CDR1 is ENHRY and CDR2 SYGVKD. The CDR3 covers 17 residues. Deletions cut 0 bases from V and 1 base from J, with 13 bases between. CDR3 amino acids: CAISESPTGKSYNEQFF. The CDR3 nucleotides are TGTGCCATCAGTGAGTCGCCAACAGGGAAGTCCTACAATGAGCAGTTCTTC.

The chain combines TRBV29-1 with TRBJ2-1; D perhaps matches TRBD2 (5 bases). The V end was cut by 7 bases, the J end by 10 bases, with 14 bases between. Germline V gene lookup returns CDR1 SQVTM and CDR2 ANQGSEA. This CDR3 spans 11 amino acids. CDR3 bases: TGCAGCGCTAACCGGGGTCGGGAGCAGTTCTTC. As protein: CSANRGREQFF.

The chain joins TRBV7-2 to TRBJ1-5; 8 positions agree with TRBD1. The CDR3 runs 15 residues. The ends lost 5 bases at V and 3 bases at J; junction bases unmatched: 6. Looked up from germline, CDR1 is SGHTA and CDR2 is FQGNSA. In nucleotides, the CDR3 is TGTGCCAGCAGCCTGGGGACAGGCCTCAATCAGCCCCAGCATTTT. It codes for CASSLGTGLNQPQHF.

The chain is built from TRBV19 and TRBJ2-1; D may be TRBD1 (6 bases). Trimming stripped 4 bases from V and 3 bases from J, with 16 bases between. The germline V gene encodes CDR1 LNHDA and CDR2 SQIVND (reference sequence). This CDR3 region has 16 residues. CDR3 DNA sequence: TGTGCCAGTAGTACGACCTCCCAGGGGCGCTACAATGAGCAGTTCTTC. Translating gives CASSTTSQGRYNEQFF.

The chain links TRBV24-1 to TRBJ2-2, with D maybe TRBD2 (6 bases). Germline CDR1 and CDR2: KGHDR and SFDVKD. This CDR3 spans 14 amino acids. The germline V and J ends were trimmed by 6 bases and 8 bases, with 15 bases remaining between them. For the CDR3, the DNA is TGTGCCACCAGTCCCACTAGCCCTATGGGGGAGCTGTTTTTT. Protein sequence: CATSPTSPMGELFF.